This T cell receptor beta chain was sequenced for a study of blood T cells in healthy people across ages. Study-wide results and caveats: Diversity figures derived from one million T cells were judged to underestimate the true value. Across the age range, TCR beta diversity per million T cells fell in a roughly linear way.

For this clonotype: Its antigen is undetermined.

The donors, aged roughly 6 to 100, were healthy Caucasians from Russia. This CDR3 has 14 amino acids. Looked up from germline, CDR1 is MGHDK and CDR2 is SYGVNS. The V and J ends lost 5 bases and 4 bases, in that order; junction bases with no gene match: 4. A second 7 to 11 cycle PCR used barcoded and J-beta primers. MiXCR was run by TCRdb on the 5' RACE reads, yielding one entry per CDR3 protein. The sample gives 750,000 to 850,000 distinct CDR3 sequences, around 25% of which show up once; under 4.5% is in the top ten. These data were also filed under a second study, of T cells of mothers and their children. That source adds: It was found that thymic selection shapes TCR recombination output similarly in related and unrelated pairs.

Sequencing was performed on blood. V and J are TRBV25-1 and TRBJ1-5; 8 bases align to TRBD1. This TCR came from a boy aged 5-17 years in good health. This CDR3 reads CASSRQGKNQPQHF. The CDR3 DNA follows: TGTGCCAGCAGTCGACAGGGGAAGAATCAGCCCCAGCATTTT. The full variable domain, completed using reference TRBV25-1 and TRBJ1-5, is EADIYQTPRYLVIGTGKKITLECSQTMGHDKMYWYQQDPGMELHLIHYSYGVNSTEKGDLSSESTVSRIRTEHFPLTLESARPSHTSQYLCASSRQGKNQPQHFGDGTRLSIL.